Listed below are T cell receptor beta chains from one sample, sequenced in a study of OX40 agonist ivuxolimab in advanced cancers. Measured with immunoSEQ multiplex PCR; TCRdb has only the in-frame clones, and not every one. The repertoire includes about 70,000 clones, around 78% of them detected once, and about 5.4% sits in the top ten. The sequenced sample was CD4+ or CD8+ T cells sorted from blood, obtained in a trial of the OX40 agonist ivuxolimab. These receptor sequences come from an adult with an advanced solid tumor such as melanoma, head and neck, liver or kidney cancer. Both conserved end residues are part of each CDR3. The order of the fields is J gene, D gene, clone size, V gene, CDR3 DNA, CDR3 protein. D genes are given only for firm matches. The size of a clone is reported for some rows only, either as once, few or many, or as a class for expanded clones.

J: TRBJ2-7
D: TRBD2
size: NA
V: TRBV7-8
DNA: TGTGCCAGCAGCCCAGACATAGGACTAGGGGATTCCTACGAGCAGTACTTC
CDR3: CASSPDIGLGDSYEQYF

J: TRBJ2-3
D: TRBD1
size: NA
V: TRBV7-3
DNA: TGTGCCAGCAGCCTACAGGGGGCTCGGGCAGATACGCAGTATTTT
CDR3: CASSLQGARADTQYF

J: TRBJ2-3
D: TRBD1
size: NA
V: TRBV27
DNA: TGTGCCAGCAGCCGACAGGGGGCTACAGATACGCAGTATTTT
CDR3: CASSRQGATDTQYF

J: TRBJ2-4
D: TRBD1
size: NA
V: TRBV19
DNA: TGTGCCAGTAGTACTGGCTCCGGACAGGGATTTATAAGAAACATTCAGTACTTC
CDR3: CASSTGSGQGFIRNIQYF

J: TRBJ1-1
D: NA
size: NA
V: TRBV9
DNA: TGTGCCAGCAGCCCCCGGGGGGCAGTGAACACTGAAGCTTTCTTT
CDR3: CASSPRGAVNTEAFF

J: TRBJ2-5
D: NA
size: NA
V: TRBV18
DNA: TGTGCCAGCTCACCACCCGAGGGGGTGGAGACCCAGTACTTC
CDR3: CASSPPEGVETQYF

J: TRBJ2-7
D: TRBD2
size: NA
V: TRBV19
DNA: TGTGCCAGTTGGGCCTGGACTAGCGGGAAGTCCCGTCCCTACGAGCAGTACTTC
CDR3: CASWAWTSGKSRPYEQYF

J: TRBJ1-5
D: TRBD1
size: once
V: TRBV19
DNA: TGTGCCAGCACTACTAGCCACGGGACAGGGGGTAATCAGCCCCAGCATTTT
CDR3: CASTTSHGTGGNQPQHF

J: TRBJ1-2
D: NA
size: NA
V: TRBV18
DNA: TGTGCCAGCTCACCCCCGGACAGAGACTATGGCTACACCTTC
CDR3: CASSPPDRDYGYTF

J: TRBJ2-5
D: NA
size: NA
V: TRBV7-9
DNA: TGTGCCAGCAGCCCCGTCTTAGTAGAGACCCAGTACTTC
CDR3: CASSPVLVETQYF

J: TRBJ2-5
D: TRBD2
size: NA
V: TRBV9
DNA: TGTGCCAGCAGCGTAGGGAGCGGGGGCCGGGAGACCCAGTACTTC
CDR3: CASSVGSGGRETQYF

J: TRBJ1-2
D: TRBD1
size: NA
V: TRBV19
DNA: TGTGCCAGTAGTTCGCACCCCCCCTCGGGACAGGTTCCAGCTAACTATGGCTACACCTTC
CDR3: CASSSHPPSGQVPANYGYTF

J: TRBJ2-7
D: NA
size: NA
V: TRBV10-3
DNA: TGTGCCATCAACAGCGACCCATCCTACGAGCAGTACTTC
CDR3: CAINSDPSYEQYF

J: TRBJ2-7
D: TRBD1
size: NA
V: TRBV7-4
DNA: TGTGCCAGCAGTCGGACAGGGGGAAGCTCCTACGAGCAGTACTTC
CDR3: CASSRTGGSSYEQYF

J: TRBJ1-3
D: TRBD1
size: NA
V: TRBV28
DNA: TGTGCCAGCAGTTGGGGAGGGGGCCGTTCTGGAAACACCATATATTTT
CDR3: CASSWGGGRSGNTIYF

J: TRBJ2-7
D: NA
size: NA
V: TRBV29-1
DNA: TGCAGCGTTGAAGGGTTAACGGGAGCGACCTACGAGCAGTACTTC
CDR3: CSVEGLTGATYEQYF

J: TRBJ2-5
D: TRBD1
size: NA
V: TRBV5-1
DNA: TGCGCCAGCAGCTTACAGGGGAGTCAAGAGACCCAGTACTTC
CDR3: CASSLQGSQETQYF

J: TRBJ1-5
D: NA
size: NA
V: TRBV19
DNA: TGTGCCAGTAGTAGGCGAGGGGACTATAGCAATCAGCCCCAGCATTTT
CDR3: CASSRRGDYSNQPQHF

J: TRBJ2-7
D: TRBD2
size: NA
V: TRBV6-1
DNA: TGTGCCAGCAGTGCCACTAGCGGAAGCTCCTACGAGCAGTACTTC
CDR3: CASSATSGSSYEQYF

J: TRBJ1-2
D: TRBD1
size: NA
V: TRBV4-2
DNA: TGTGCCAGCAGCCCCAAAGGGTCCGGACAGGGAGCTCGAGGGTATGGCTACACCTTC
CDR3: CASSPKGSGQGARGYGYTF

J: TRBJ2-1
D: TRBD2
size: NA
V: TRBV5-1
DNA: TGCGCCAGCAGCTTGGGCCCATCGACTAGCGGGGGGGCCGGTGAGCAGTTCTTC
CDR3: CASSLGPSTSGGAGEQFF

J: TRBJ2-3
D: NA
size: NA
V: TRBV10-2
DNA: TGCGCCAGCAGTGATGGCGGGGCTAGCACAGATACGCAGTATTTT
CDR3: CASSDGGASTDTQYF

J: TRBJ1-5
D: NA
size: NA
V: TRBV30
DNA: TGTGCCTGGAGTGACGGACTTAGCAATCAGCCCCAGCATTTT
CDR3: CAWSDGLSNQPQHF

J: TRBJ1-5
D: TRBD1
size: NA
V: TRBV13
DNA: TGTGCCAGCAGCTTAGGCCTGGACAGGGGGCATCAGCCCCAGCATTTT
CDR3: CASSLGLDRGHQPQHF

J: TRBJ2-5
D: TRBD1
size: NA
V: TRBV6-5
DNA: TGTGCCAGCAGCATCACGACAGGGGATGGGGAGACCCAGTACTTC
CDR3: CASSITTGDGETQYF

J: TRBJ1-5
D: TRBD1
size: NA
V: TRBV28
DNA: TGTGCCAGCAGAAGACAGGGGGCAAGCAATCAGCCCCAGCATTTT
CDR3: CASRRQGASNQPQHF

J: TRBJ2-7
D: NA
size: NA
V: TRBV9
DNA: TGTGCCAGCAGCGTAGAGCCCGTCACTAGTATCTCCCACGAGCAGTACTTC
CDR3: CASSVEPVTSISHEQYF

J: TRBJ1-1
D: NA
size: many
V: TRBV6-1
DNA: TGTGCCAGCAGTGAAACGGGCAACACTGAAGCTTTCTTT
CDR3: CASSETGNTEAFF

J: TRBJ1-4
D: NA
size: NA
V: TRBV4-3
DNA: TGCGCCAGCAGCCAAGGACATGGAGGTAATGAAAAACTGTTTTTT
CDR3: CASSQGHGGNEKLFF

J: TRBJ2-3
D: TRBD2
size: once
V: TRBV11-2
DNA: TGTGCCAGCAGCCCCGTAGCGGGTGGCACAGATACGCAGTATTTT
CDR3: CASSPVAGGTDTQYF

J: TRBJ2-7
D: TRBD1
size: NA
V: TRBV5-1
DNA: TGCGCCAGCAGCTTTCAGGGACAGGGGTCCTACGAGCAGTACTTC
CDR3: CASSFQGQGSYEQYF

J: TRBJ2-3
D: TRBD2
size: NA
V: TRBV9
DNA: TGTGCCAGCAGCGCGCGACTAGCGGGAGAGTACGCTAGCACAGATACGCAGTATTTT
CDR3: CASSARLAGEYASTDTQYF

J: TRBJ2-5
D: NA
size: NA
V: TRBV7-2
DNA: TGTGCCAGCAGCCCAAGGAACCAAGAGACCCAGTACTTC
CDR3: CASSPRNQETQYF